This T cell receptor beta chain emerged from a study of cytomegalovirus exposure and HLA in healthy donors (TCRdb year 2017). With respect to the entire study: An earlier analysis of several hundred of the donors reported 250 to 350 Gb of sequence data and some 120 million unique TCR beta sequences from approximately 180 million T cells. In an earlier analysis of several hundred of the donors, high-throughput TCR beta sequencing was used to judge whether each TCR beta V gene segment behaved as functional or pseudogenic. Among some 410 genotyped donors of the cohort, an average of roughly 230,000 unique TCR beta nucleotide sequences was sequenced per donor, of which roughly 18% were non-productive. Approximately 310 gigabases of sequencing data and approximately 84 million unique TCR sequences were included in an early release covering 550 to 800 HLA-typed donors. Class I and class II HLA loci were covered by the typing at four-digit resolution. In the later analysis, no new phenotypic data were used to find candidate immune exposures; instead, reliance was placed on TCR beta sequences and their occurrence across donors. All discovery cohort repertoires had been generated on a single sequencing platform. The study combined high-throughput TCR immunosequencing, statistical association of individual TCRs with disease status, and machine learning to predict cytomegalovirus infection status. Several DR-DQ haplotypes were treated as single units for association and clustering because of strong linkage in the cohort. A later genetic analysis took genome-wide SNP genotypes for 398 of the 666 donors and used that subset as a discovery cohort. The study used immunosequencing to profile the T cell repertoires of 670 or so subjects and linked those repertoires to cytomegalovirus serostatus. To study patterns of TCR occurrence, a later analysis re-analyzed previously published TCR beta repertoires from 666 donors and added high-resolution HLA genotyping. The number of typed donors differed by locus: about 629-630 for A, B, C, DRB1 and DQB1; 522 for DQA1; 606 for DPA1; and 450 to 480 for DPB1. Along with the roughly 700-subject first cohort, a separate validation cohort of over 90 different subjects was used. The genetic ancestry cluster associated with self-reported Caucasian donors included about 84% of the 300 to 450 genotyped donors. The study aimed to test whether cataloging public T cell receptors could reveal signatures of past pathogen exposure. Alongside the repertoire data, information on donor age, sex, ethnicity and CMV serostatus was compiled.

Library preparation employed the immunoSEQ multiplex PCR assay. A mixture of 60 forward primers for TCR Vbeta segments and 13 reverse primers for TCR Jbeta segments was used in the multiplex PCR. A multiplex PCR assay on genomic DNA amplified the CDR3 region of rearranged TCR beta genes. On the Illumina HiSeq System, the amplified TCR beta libraries were sequenced as 87-base-pair reads. Per the authors' processing: In a later analysis, around 80 million unique TCR beta chains were counted across the 500 to 700 repertoires, and roughly 10 million of these chains were shared by at least two donors. A nearest-neighbor algorithm error-corrected the raw reads and collapsed the reads into unique sequences, merging closely related sequences to remove PCR and sequencing errors. CDR3 sequences were aligned to IMGT reference sequences to assign V, D and J gene segments. For a sequence to be retained, at least a six-nucleotide match to both a V gene segment and a J gene segment was required. A rearrangement was called productive if the CDR3 had no stop codons and remained in frame with V and J, and every other rearrangement was called non-productive. CDR3 was defined by IMGT convention, running from the second conserved V-encoded cysteine to the conserved J-encoded phenylalanine. The earlier analysis of about 640 of the donors excluded any sequence lacking an unambiguous match to a single V gene segment. In an earlier analysis of several hundred of the donors, V segments were called functional above 56.7% productive rearrangements and were called segregating when the between-donor standard deviation exceeded 5%. A statistical classification framework was built to diagnose cytomegalovirus status from the catalog of TCR beta chain sequences. In a later analysis, TCR nucleotide sequences were compared against IMGT/GENE-DB human TR gene sequences so that V and J genes could be assigned. A later analysis assigned CDR3 sequences and most-parsimonious VDJ recombination scenarios with the TCRdist pipeline. A later analysis defined each TCR beta chain by its CDR3 amino acid sequence plus V-gene family, and excluded reads lacking a unique V-gene family. To address suspected cross-contamination and a sequencing artifact, a later analysis removed approximately 590 highly shared, low-generation-probability nucleotide sequences. In a later analysis, a clonal expansion index for each public chain was calculated from normalized within-repertoire ranks of inferred template counts. In a later analysis, generation probabilities were computed with a VDJ recombination model fitted to out-of-frame rearrangements, and the resulting probabilities were checked against IGoR. A later analysis scored TCR-TCR, TCR-HLA and TCR-CMV co-occurrence with hypergeometric tests, applying a repertoire-size bias correction to TCR pairs. In a later analysis, false discovery rates were estimated by permuting HLA or CMV assignments 20 times. A later analysis grouped co-occurring TCRs with DBSCAN, adding TCRdist sequence similarity when clustering within HLA-allele-positive subsets. For co-occurrence clustering, repertoires with fewer than 30,000 or more than 120,000 public chains were excluded, along with four or five repertoires with anomalous nucleotide sharing. The table was pulled from immuneACCESS by TCRdb, which kept in-frame rearrangements only. Such tables lose some clones; where checked, under half of the loss comes from unresolved V genes, and the rest has no known cause. The V and J calls and clone size come from that table; D and trimming were worked out from the DNA. Per the sample table, the count is fewer than 50,000 clones. Of the sample, around 7.4% is held by the ten largest clones.

Of note for this clone: The clone's antigen remains unknown.

The cohort comprised several hundred healthy bone marrow donors. All cohort members were sampled while nominally healthy, although unrecorded immune exposures were likely present. The donor tested CMV seronegative and was one of the 352 seronegative cohort members. A peripheral blood sample was provided by each donor, and peripheral blood mononuclear cells were used for TCR beta sequencing. The Qiagen DNeasy Blood Extraction Kit was used to extract genomic DNA from the blood cell samples. The paper's findings and limits, for the study overall: Most TCR sequences were observed very rarely across donors, whereas some public TCRs were present in many individuals. In a later genetic analysis, fewer N-insertions in productive TCRs were reported among donors in an Asian-associated ancestry cluster than the roughly 670-donor mean. In a later analysis, most CMV-associated TCR beta chains were found to appear HLA-restricted, with HLA associations seemingly driven largely by CMV exposure. Immune exposure information for the cohort was limited to CMV serostatus. The presence/absence analyses assumed that sequencing depth was roughly uniform across donors, and that assumption may not be true. When HLA alleles, especially DR and DQ, strongly co-occurred, attributing TCR associations to individual alleles was difficult. In this cohort, only TCR beta chains were sequenced, and detectable features were limited by the absence of alpha or paired-chain data. Some IMGT-functional V segments, including TRBV6-2 and TRBV6-3, could not be distinguished by the 87-base-pair reads and were therefore excluded. The authors suggested that the approach could potentially be extended to other disease states and immunological phenotypes. Several of the top co-occurrence clusters appeared to be linked to parvovirus B19, influenza, CMV and Epstein-Barr virus, according to a later analysis. HLA typing was unavailable for some donors at each locus, so association tests used only the typed subset. An association between a missense DCLRE1C variant and V-gene and J-gene trimming of TCR beta chains was found in a later genetic analysis and replicated in an independent cohort. A later analysis found that HLA-associated TCR beta chains were more clonally expanded and had lower generation probabilities than equally common non-associated chains. In vitro tests confirmed that a few of the cytomegalovirus-associated TCR beta chains recognize cytomegalovirus antigens. A total of 150 to 200 TCR beta chains were listed by the study as associated with cytomegalovirus. According to a later analysis, TCR association rates differed among HLA loci, with DRB1 alleles showing the most associated TCRs and HLA-C alleles showing the fewest. In a later analysis, about 16,000 TCR beta sequences were associated with specific HLA alleles at a false discovery rate of 0.05. A cluster of highly shared sequence variants was judged likely to represent a technical artifact of the sequencing pipeline. The classifier was reported to diagnose cytomegalovirus status with high specificity and sensitivity in both the original and validation cohorts. Because counts were too low, more than 15 rarely observed V segments, including chromosome 9 orphons, were left out of the earlier analysis of a few hundred of the donors. In an earlier analysis of some 500 of the donors, most TCR beta V segments were observed in productive rearrangements about 90% or about 30% of the time, broadly matching IMGT annotations. Linkage disequilibrium might explain the correlated functional status among segregating V segments, but an unknown experimental factor could not be ruled out. A further reported finding was that TCR beta sequences accurately predicted the HLA-A and HLA-B alleles for most subjects in the first cohort.

Via the germline V gene, CDR1 is MNHEY and CDR2 SVGAGI. From cysteine to phenylalanine, the CDR3 is 14 amino acids long. Only the CDR3 part of the read is kept: 42 bases, read in frame from the first base. V drops 7 bases and J drops 7 bases, leaving 17 bases in between. This sequence originates from a male donor in good health and CMV-seronegative. The sequenced sample consisted of PBMCs. The sequence links TRBV6-5 to TRBJ2-1; the D gene is perhaps TRBD2, on 5 matching bases. The DNA sequence is given as TGTGCCAGCACCCAGAGGACGGAGGTTAATGAGCAGTTCTTC. It specifies CASTQRTEVNEQFF.